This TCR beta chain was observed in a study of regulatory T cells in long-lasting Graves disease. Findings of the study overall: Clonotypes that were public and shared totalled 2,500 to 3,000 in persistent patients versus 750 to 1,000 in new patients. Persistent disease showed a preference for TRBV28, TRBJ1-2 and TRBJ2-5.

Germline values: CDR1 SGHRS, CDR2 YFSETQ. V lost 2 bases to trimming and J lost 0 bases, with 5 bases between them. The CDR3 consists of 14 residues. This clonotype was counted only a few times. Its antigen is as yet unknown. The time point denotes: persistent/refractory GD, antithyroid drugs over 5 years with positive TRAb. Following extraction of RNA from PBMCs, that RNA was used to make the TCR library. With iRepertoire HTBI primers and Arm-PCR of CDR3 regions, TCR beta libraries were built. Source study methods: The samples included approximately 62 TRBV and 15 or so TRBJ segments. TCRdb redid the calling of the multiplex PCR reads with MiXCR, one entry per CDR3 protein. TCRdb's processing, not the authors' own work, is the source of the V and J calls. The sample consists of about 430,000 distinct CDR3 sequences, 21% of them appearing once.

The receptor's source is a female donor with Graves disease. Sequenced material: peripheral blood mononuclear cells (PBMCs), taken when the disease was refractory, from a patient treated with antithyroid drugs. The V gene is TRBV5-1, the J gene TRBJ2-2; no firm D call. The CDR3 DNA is TGCGCCAGCAGCTTATGGTCGAACACCGGGGAGCTGTTTTTT. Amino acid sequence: CASSLWSNTGELFF.